The rows below give T cell receptor beta chains drawn from one sample of a study of CD8+CD57+ T cells in acquired aplastic anemia. Via MiXCR, TCRdb re-called the reads, giving one row per CDR3 protein. The repertoire consists of fewer than 45,000 distinct CDR3 sequences, with around 76% occurring once and the leading ten covering approximately 22%. The sample taken for sequencing was sorted CD4+, CD8+, or CD8+CD57+ T cells (not recorded which) from PBMCs. The receptors here all came from a human donor in good health, serving as a control. CDR3s leave out the opening cysteine and the closing phenylalanine or tryptophan.

v_call	j_call	cdr3_aa
TRBV5-3	TRBJ1-6	ASTETNSPLH
TRBV19	TRBJ2-3	ASSWTVTDTQY
TRBV20-1	TRBJ2-7	SASGGASYEQY
TRBV4-2	TRBJ1-2	ASSQDQWNYGYT
TRBV19	TRBJ2-7	ASSGHLSYEQY
TRBV7-9	TRBJ1-2	ASSFLGQGGGYT
TRBV7-9	TRBJ1-2	ASSLTGNLYGYT
TRBV29-1	TRBJ1-1	SVDKNTEAF
TRBV24-1	TRBJ1-2	ATSDRGVPYGYT
TRBV10-1	TRBJ2-3	ASSARGVSDTQY
TRBV20-1	TRBJ2-3	SARDLVGHTDTQY
TRBV20-1	TRBJ2-5	SAMTQY
TRBV6-1	TRBJ1-2	ASSRGAGYT
TRBV7-9	TRBJ2-7	ASSLGLEQY
TRBV2	TRBJ2-7	ASVPASSYEQY
TRBV29-1	TRBJ2-3	SVEVSTDTQY
TRBV11-2	TRBJ2-2	ASSLPGTVANTGELF
TRBV19	TRBJ1-3	ASSASHISGNTIY
TRBV7-8	TRBJ1-1	ASSLEGRGIEAF
TRBV2	TRBJ1-1	ATSGNLNTEAF
TRBV4-3	TRBJ1-2	ASSPSRAAIYGYT
TRBV15	TRBJ1-1	ATSVSRGPWAEAF
TRBV25-1	TRBJ2-3	ASSERDGGADTQY
TRBV7-8	TRBJ2-2	ASSSGTEYTGELF
TRBV2	TRBJ2-7	ASSDRGWNEQY
TRBV2	TRBJ1-5	ASSATGGGQPQH
TRBV12-3/TRBV12-4	TRBJ1-2	ASGAVVRGYT
TRBV20-1	TRBJ2-7	SARTGYEQY
TRBV19	TRBJ1-1	ASRGRDLNTEAF
TRBV10-3	TRBJ1-1	AINDRGNTEAF
TRBV6-1	TRBJ1-6	ASSQGIFNSPLH
TRBV9	TRBJ2-3	ASSVGTSGRPITDTQY
TRBV24-1	TRBJ2-5	ATSDIRQGKQETQY
TRBV20-1	TRBJ2-5	SARDLESGLIQETQY